This T cell receptor beta chain was captured by sequencing in a study of blood T cell repertoires in COVID-19. Looking at the study overall: The cDNA or gDNA used as material had been derived from T cells, B-cell-depleted T cells, or PBMCs.

The ends were cut back, 3 bases at V and 2 bases at J, with 17 bases in the middle. The length of the CDR3 is 16 residues. Germline V gene data show CDR1 as LNHDA and CDR2 as SQIVND (reference sequence). Authors' data handling: Estimation of nucleated cell counts relied on the amplification of reference gene primers. Profiled with immunoSEQ multiplex PCR; TCRdb holds only in-frame clones, not every one. The DNA was the basis for D and trimming; V, J and clone size are from that table. Counted here are tens of thousands of clones, approximately 80% occurring once; the ten biggest clones make up approximately 31%.

The chain combines TRBV19 with TRBJ2-7; D is perhaps TRBD1 (6 bases). The sequencing sample was made of peripheral blood. The TCR sequence derives from an elderly woman with active or convalescent COVID-19. The CDR3, as DNA: TGTGCCAGTAGTATTAGGGGGTGGGCGCAGACCTACGAGCAGTACTTC. Protein sequence: CASSIRGWAQTYEQYF.